This T cell receptor beta chain is from a study of blood T cells in healthy people across ages. General study results and limits: Diversity was higher, and naive CD4+ cells more numerous, in long-lived donors than in aged donors.

Alongside a J-beta primer mix, a sample-barcoded 5' primer served in a second PCR lasting about 7 to 11 cycles. Template switching added a 12-random-nucleotide identifier to every cDNA molecule. TCRdb re-called the 5' RACE reads with MiXCR, one entry per CDR3 protein. The sample has 650,000 to 1,000,000 distinct CDR3 sequences, under 40% seen once. This CDR3 is 14 amino acids long. CDR1 SGHRS and CDR2 YFSETQ come from the germline V gene. The J segment lost 4 bases and the V segment lost 4 bases, leaving 7 bases of the junction unmatched. At least ten counts were recorded for this clonotype. The antigen remains undetermined.

The source of this sequence is a man aged 18 to 30 in good health. The chain joins TRBV5-1 to TRBJ2-5; 7 bases agree with TRBD1. Input material: blood. In DNA, the CDR3 is TGCGCCAGCAGCCTGGCGCCAGGGGGAGAGACCCAGTACTTC. The encoded protein is CASSLAPGGETQYF. The whole variable domain, remainder taken from reference TRBV5-1 and TRBJ2-5, is KAGVTQTPRYLIKTRGQQVTLSCSPISGHRSVSWYQQTPGQGLQFLFEYFSETQRNKGNFPGRFSGRQFSNSRSEMNVSTLELGDSALYLCASSLAPGGETQYFGPGTRLLVL.